These T cell receptor beta chains were read from a single sample in a study of blood T cell repertoires in COVID-19. Repertoires were generated with immunoSEQ multiplex PCR, while TCRdb's copy carries only in-frame clones and drops some. The sample lists about 130,000 clones; 79% were seen once. The sequenced material came from peripheral blood. These TCRs come from a woman in her 70s with COVID-19, enrolled during active disease. CDR3s leave out the opening cysteine and the closing phenylalanine or tryptophan. Size tells how often a clone was seen (once, few, many) or the class of an expanded clone, and some rows leave it out.

size	J	V	CDR3
.	TRBJ2-5	TRBV20-1	SARPQETQY
.	TRBJ1-1	TRBV30	AWGQTENTEAF
.	TRBJ2-7	TRBV7-8	ASSLGLAGYEQY
few	TRBJ1-6	TRBV5-1	ASSLAPGMNSPLH
.	TRBJ1-1	TRBV3-1/TRBV3-2	ASSQVNRGSTEAF
.	TRBJ1-1	TRBV9	ASSVYLNTEAF
once	TRBJ1-2	TRBV6-5	ASRGQDYSRYGYT
.	TRBJ1-2	TRBV7-8	ASSSSSEVNYGYT
.	TRBJ1-3	TRBV20-1	SASDSQVGNTIY
.	TRBJ2-6	TRBV19	ASRGTGGLLSGANVLT
.	TRBJ2-7	TRBV6-5	ASSYSTGAYEQY
.	TRBJ2-4	TRBV11-3	ASSSQTGVAKNIQY
.	TRBJ2-1	TRBV5-1	ASTLRGWDEQF
.	TRBJ2-1	TRBV28	ASSLPGGSYNEQF
.	TRBJ1-1	TRBV5-4	ASSPTGTDTEAF
.	TRBJ2-2	TRBV5-6	ASSFSPARGWDTGELF
.	TRBJ2-1	TRBV7-3	ASSLRGGAVEQF
.	TRBJ2-7	TRBV19	ASSPGTSTRSYEQY
.	TRBJ2-3	TRBV5-1	ASSPIAGGGTDTQY
.	TRBJ2-5	TRBV14	ASSQRLAGTQY
.	TRBJ1-5	TRBV30	AWSEGAYYGNQPQH
.	TRBJ2-7	TRBV6-2/TRBV6-3	ASSRGGPLEQY
.	TRBJ1-4	TRBV19	ASSIEGPGIEKLF
.	TRBJ2-5	TRBV18	ASSPLATDSETQY
.	TRBJ2-7	TRBV2	ASSGGRGATNYEQY
.	TRBJ1-2	TRBV15	ATSRNRGGDGYT
.	TRBJ1-4	TRBV20-1	SASSVDEKLF
.	TRBJ2-1	TRBV5-1	ASSPGTMAGMYNEQF
.	TRBJ2-7	TRBV30	AWQSFPLGYEQY
.	TRBJ1-2	TRBV24-1	ATSDPRTGGGGYT
.	TRBJ1-6	TRBV7-2	ASSPQGGNSPLH
.	TRBJ1-1	TRBV5-6	ASILQDGVAFRYTEAF
once	TRBJ2-7	TRBV19	ASTGGNYEQY
.	TRBJ2-1	TRBV6-1	ASSEASRGGQF
few	TRBJ2-7	TRBV6-5	ASNPGQAYYEQY
.	TRBJ1-1	TRBV19	ASTPGGGANTEAF
.	TRBJ1-4	TRBV6-5	ASRAQNEKLF
.	TRBJ2-3	TRBV5-8	ASSFAVLAASTDTQY
.	TRBJ2-5	TRBV5-1	ASSLTGAQETQY
.	TRBJ2-1	TRBV11-3	ASSRDSSSYNEQF
.	TRBJ2-3	TRBV7-8	ASSLAGGRTDTQY
.	TRBJ1-4	TRBV6-1	ASSEGTGTALF
few	TRBJ2-3	TRBV3-1/TRBV3-2	ASSQVRSRRDTQY
.	TRBJ1-6	TRBV15	ATSREQGGSPLH
few	TRBJ2-7	TRBV13	ASSRRASKILQY
.	TRBJ1-1	TRBV6-2/TRBV6-3	ASSYSTSDNRPEAF
.	TRBJ2-5	TRBV12-5	ASGSGRAGAETQY
.	TRBJ2-7	TRBV4-1	ASSQDDGQGEQY
.	TRBJ2-3	TRBV4-3	ASSQSRLAGGPPPDTQY
.	TRBJ2-5	TRBV5-1	ASSLGRGRETQY
.	TRBJ2-1	TRBV18	ASSPFKLYNEQF
.	TRBJ1-5	TRBV19	ASSIPTTGQPQH
once	TRBJ2-2	TRBV5-6	ASTRGPGELF
once	TRBJ2-3	TRBV7-9	ASSLVGGTQY
.	TRBJ1-1	TRBV6-1	ASSEWGGTTEAF
few	TRBJ2-1	TRBV4-3	ASSQGLAGGMQF
once	TRBJ1-4	TRBV3-1/TRBV3-2	ASSQRGIPTLGEKLF
.	TRBJ1-2	TRBV2	ASSDVPYYGYT
.	TRBJ1-6	TRBV4-1	ASSLQGTNSPLH
.	TRBJ2-7	TRBV30	AWSPGSSYEQY